This T cell receptor beta chain is drawn from a study of blood T cell repertoires in COVID-19. Study at large: Sites across the United States, Italy and Spain contributed samples from acute and convalescent COVID-19.

In the original analysis: Nucleated cell counts were estimated from reference gene primer amplification. The repertoire was sequenced with immunoSEQ multiplex PCR; TCRdb's copy has only in-frame clones and lacks some. The DNA was the basis for D and trimming; V, J and clone size are from that table. The sample lists 40,000 to 55,000 clones; over 75% were seen once. V shed 4 bases and J 2 bases; nucleotides not matched to a gene: 10. Germline V gene lookup returns CDR1 SGHNT and CDR2 YYREEE (reference sequence). The CDR3 has 16 residues. The chain couples TRBV5-4 to TRBJ2-5; 8 bases align to TRBD1. The source of this sequence is a man in his fifties with active COVID-19. The sequenced sample was peripheral blood. The CDR3 here is CASSPGDRRLQETQYF. DNA for the CDR3: TGTGCCAGCAGCCCCGGGGACAGGCGACTGCAAGAGACCCAGTACTTC.